Presented here are 4 T cell receptor beta chains from one specimen sequenced in a study of cytomegalovirus exposure and HLA in healthy donors. This PCR relied on a set of 60 Vbeta primers and 13 Jbeta primers. The table came from immunoSEQ multiplex PCR; TCRdb's copy has only in-frame clones and leaves some out. The table records approximately 160,000 clones, approximately 80% of them present only once. What was sequenced was PBMCs. These receptors came from a woman aged 40 to 50 in good health and CMV-seropositive.

This clone occurred once. The chain joins TRBV7-9 to TRBJ1-5; 7 nucleotides match TRBD1. With V trimmed by 0 bases and J by 6 bases, 5 bases remained unmatched. CDR3 length: 15 amino acids. CDR1 SEHNR and CDR2 FQNEAQ come from the germline V gene (reference sequence). As DNA, the CDR3 is TGTGCCAGCAGCTTAGCAGGGGGCGCGGGTCAGCCCCAGCATTTT. Protein sequence: CASSLAGGAGQPQHF.

The V call is TRBV19, the J call TRBJ1-1; the D gene is possibly TRBD1 (6 bases). The CDR3 spans 15 residues. The V end lost 4 bases, the J end lost 6 bases, and 18 bases lay between the germline ends. The germline V gene has CDR1 LNHDA and CDR2 SQIVND (reference sequence). The CDR3 nucleotides are TGTGCCAGTAGTAGTGAAGAGGGGGTCAGCGCTGAAGCTTTCTTT. It encodes CASSSEEGVSAEAFF.

The chain is built from TRBV15 and TRBJ1-4, with 9 bases lining up with TRBD1. The CDR3 loop spans 14 amino acids. The trim removed 8 bases at V and 5 bases at J, leaving 6 bases unmatched. Germline CDR1 is LNHNV and CDR2 is YYDKDF (reference sequence). CDR3 nucleotide sequence: TGTGCCACCGAAAGCGGGACAGGGAATGAAAAACTGTTTTTT. Protein product: CATESGTGNEKLFF.

This clone was found a few times. The V and J genes are TRBV7-9 and TRBJ2-5, with 7 bases lining up with TRBD2. The V and J ends lost 5 bases and 5 bases, in that order; junction bases with no gene match: 8. The germline V gene has CDR1 SEHNR and CDR2 FQNEAQ (reference sequence). The CDR3 is 14 residues long. CDR3 sequence: CASSPVAGRETQYF. CDR3 bases: TGTGCCAGCAGCCCCGTAGCGGGCAGGGAGACCCAGTACTTC.